These 14 T cell receptor beta chains came from one sample sequenced in a study of blood T cells in healthy people across ages. With a J-beta primer mix and a sample-barcoded 5' primer, a second PCR ran about 7 to 12 cycles. TCRdb fed the 5' RACE reads into MiXCR, producing one record per CDR3 protein. Of 700,000 to 900,000 distinct CDR3 sequences listed, 20% to 30% were seen once; the top ten hold 3%. These data were also reused for a study on T cells of mothers and their children.

Sample: blood. The source of these receptors is a boy aged 5-17 years in good health.

This clonotype has just a few counts. This clone may be a read error of a much larger clone one base away. This CDR3 is missing its conserved last phenylalanine or tryptophan, likely due to a read error. V and J are TRBV20-1 and TRBJ2-6; 7 nucleotides agree with TRBD1. This CDR3 region has 15 residues. V was clipped by 6 bases and J by 0 bases; unmatched bases: 5. Germline V gene sequence: CDR1 DFQATT, CDR2 SNEGSKA (reference sequence). CDR3 sequence reads: CSALGQHSGANVLTS. As DNA, the CDR3 is TGCAGTGCCCTGGGACAGCACTCTGGGGCCAACGTCCTGACTTCC.

In this sample, this clonotype turned up a few times. The chain is built from TRBV9 and TRBJ2-1; 9 nucleotides line up with TRBD2. Germline CDR1 and CDR2: SGDLS and YYNGEE. V was pared by 0 bases and J by 8 bases, with 9 bases of the junction left unmatched. This CDR3 is 16 amino acids long. The DNA for the CDR3 is TGTGCCAGCAGCGTAGGCGGGCTAGCGGGGTTCGATGAGCAGTTCTTC. It is translated as CASSVGGLAGFDEQFF. Full variable domain (remainder filled in from reference TRBV9 and TRBJ2-1): DSGVTQTPKHLITATGQRVTLRCSPRSGDLSVYWYQQSLDQGLQFLIQYYNGEERAKGNILERFSAQQFPDLHSELNLSSLELGDSALYFCASSVGGLAGFDEQFFGPGTRLTVL.

Only a few counts were recorded for this clonotype. A junction end diverges from the germline sequence, so it may reflect a read error. The gene calls are TRBV7-9 and TRBJ2-7; D is perhaps TRBD1 or TRBD2 (5 bases each). This CDR3 has 14 residues. Looked up from germline, CDR1 is SEHNR and CDR2 is FQNEAQ (reference sequence). The CDR3 bases are TGTGCCAGCAGCTTCGGGGTAGGGGTTCACGAGCAATACTTC. Amino acids: CASSFGVGVHEQYF.

The chain is built from TRBV30 and TRBJ1-2; D remains ambiguous. Germline loops: CDR1 GTSNPN, CDR2 SVGIG (reference sequence). V lost 3 bases and J lost 0, with 11 bases in between. The CDR3 totals 14 residues. The CDR3: CAWRMVAANYGYTF. The CDR3 DNA sequence: TGTGCCTGGAGGATGGTGGCCGCTAACTATGGCTACACCTTC.

This clonotype has only a few counts. The rearrangement links TRBV4-2 to TRBJ1-1; unclear D gene. The CDR3 extends over 12 amino acids. Germline loops: CDR1 LGHNA, CDR2 YNFKEQ. Between the trimmed V and J ends, which lost 2 bases and 3 bases, there was a span of 4 bases. The CDR3 loop is CASSQPYTEAFF. The CDR3, as DNA: TGTGCCAGCAGCCAACCCTACACTGAAGCTTTCTTT.

V and J are TRBV12-3 or TRBV12-4 and TRBJ2-3; 8 bases align to TRBD1. V trimming: 3 bases; J trimming: 8 bases; junction bases outside the gene matches: 25. CDR3 length: 20 amino acids. The CDR3 DNA sequence: TGTGCCAGCAGTTTGTTTGCTCTAATCTTCTGGGACAGGCGTATAGGTACGCAGTATTTT. This codes for CASSLFALIFWDRRIGTQYF.

The chain recombines TRBV7-9 with TRBJ2-1, with a weak D call TRBD1 (5 bases). Trimming stripped 1 base from V and 15 bases from J, with 13 bases between. Looked up from germline, CDR1 is SEHNR and CDR2 is FQNEAQ (reference sequence). This CDR3 has 12 amino acids. This CDR3 is CASSLEDRIWFF. The CDR3 bases are TGTGCCAGCAGCTTAGAAGACAGAATCTGGTTCTTC.

This clonotype was observed a handful of times. The chain has TRBV9 and TRBJ2-1, with TRBD1 matching 10 bases. The CDR3 has 16 amino acids. J lost 7 bases, V lost 3 bases, and 10 bases had no gene match. Germline CDR1 is SGDLS and CDR2 is YYNGEE. CDR3 region: CASSESGTGVQNEQFF. The CDR3 nucleotides are TGTGCCAGCAGCGAATCCGGGACAGGGGTGCAAAATGAGCAGTTCTTC. The complete variable domain, with remaining parts taken from reference TRBV9 and TRBJ2-1, reads DSGVTQTPKHLITATGQRVTLRCSPRSGDLSVYWYQQSLDQGLQFLIQYYNGEERAKGNILERFSAQQFPDLHSELNLSSLELGDSALYFCASSESGTGVQNEQFFGPGTRLTVL.

This clonotype was seen only a few times. The genes are TRBV29-1 and TRBJ1-3, with D perhaps matching TRBD1 (5 bases). The CDR3 loop spans 14 amino acids. Trimming left V 2 bases short and J 0 bases short, with 8 bases between. From germline, CDR1 is SQVTM and CDR2 ANQGSEA. The CDR3 spells CSVETGHSGNTIYF. The CDR3 DNA follows: TGCAGCGTTGAAACAGGACACTCTGGAAACACCATATATTTT.

The gene calls are TRBV20-1 and TRBJ1-3; 7 nucleotides agree with TRBD1. Germline-derived CDR1 and CDR2 are DFQATT and SNEGSKA (reference sequence). V shed 5 bases, J shed 4 bases, and the junction held 11 bases outside the gene matches. The CDR3 extends over 15 amino acids. The CDR3 sequence: CSAYTTGTAGNTIYF. The CDR3 coding sequence is TGCAGTGCTTACACGACAGGGACGGCGGGAAACACCATATATTTT.

This clonotype was detected a few times. The rearrangement links TRBV25-1 to TRBJ1-1, with no clear D. From germline, CDR1 is MGHDK and CDR2 SYGVNS. CDR3 size: 14 residues. V lost 0 bases and J 5 bases, leaving 10 bases between the germline ends. Here the CDR3 reads CASSEYVAGTEAFF. CDR3 bases: TGTGCCAGCAGTGAATATGTTGCGGGGACTGAAGCTTTCTTT.

This clonotype was seen a few times. The rearrangement links TRBV6-1 to TRBJ2-2; 8 nucleotides agree with TRBD2. CDR3 size: 14 residues. After removal of 6 bases from V and 2 bases from J, the junction contained 2 bases not matched to a gene. Germline CDR1 and CDR2: MNHNS and SASEGT. The CDR3 sequence: CASRRGANTGELFF. In nucleotides, the CDR3 is TGTGCCAGCAGGCGGGGGGCAAACACCGGGGAGCTGTTTTTT.

The chain joins TRBV29-1 to TRBJ1-1; TRBD1 matches 10 bases. Losses at the gene ends were 5 bases for V and 1 base for J; bases not matched to a gene: 1. CDR3 length equals 13 residues. Germline CDR1 is SQVTM and CDR2 is ANQGSEA. The CDR3 reads CSVRTGGNTEAFF. The CDR3 DNA reads as TGCAGCGTTCGGACAGGGGGGAACACTGAAGCTTTCTTT.

The chain links TRBV12-3 or TRBV12-4 to TRBJ2-5; 8 bases map to TRBD2. This CDR3 has 16 amino acids. J gave up 5 bases and V 3 bases, and 11 bases lay outside the gene matches. The DNA of the CDR3 is TGTGCCAGCAGTTTCGTCTCCCCCCAGCGGGGGGAGACCCAGTACTTC. Protein sequence: CASSFVSPQRGETQYF.